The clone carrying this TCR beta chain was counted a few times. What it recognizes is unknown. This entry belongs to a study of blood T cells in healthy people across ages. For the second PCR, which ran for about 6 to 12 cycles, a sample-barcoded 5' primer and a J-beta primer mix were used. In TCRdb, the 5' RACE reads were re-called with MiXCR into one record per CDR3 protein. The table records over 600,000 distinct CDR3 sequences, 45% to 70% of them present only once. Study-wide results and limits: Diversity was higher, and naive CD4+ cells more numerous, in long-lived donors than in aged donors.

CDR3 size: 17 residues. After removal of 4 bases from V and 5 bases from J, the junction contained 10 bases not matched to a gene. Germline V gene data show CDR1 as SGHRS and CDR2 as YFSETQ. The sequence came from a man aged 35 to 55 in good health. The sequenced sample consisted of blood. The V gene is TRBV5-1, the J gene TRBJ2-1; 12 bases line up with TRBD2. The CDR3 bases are TGCGCCAGCAGCCCCCTGCCACTAGCGGGGGGTAACAATGAGCAGTTCTTC. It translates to CASSPLPLAGGNNEQFF.